What follows is one TCR beta chain and its context. This CDR3 contains 12 residues. The germline V gene has CDR1 MGHRA and CDR2 YSYEKL. 5'RACE template switching built TCR beta cDNA with unique molecular identifiers. Reprocessing the 5' RACE reads, TCRdb reports a single entry for every CDR3 protein and omits DNA. The sample totals 150,000 to 160,000 distinct CDR3 sequences. This record comes from a study of T cells expressing NK-cell markers. At the level of the study: Sorted CD3+CD56+NKG2C+, CD3+CD56+NKG2C- and CD3+CD56-NKG2C+ T cells supplied TCR beta repertoires.

This receptor was obtained from a woman in her forties or fifties in good health. Specimen: blood T cells: a sorted CD56 or NKG2C T cell subset, CD4+ or CD8+ T cells, or bulk PBMC T cells (not recorded which). J is TRBJ2-3 and V is TRBV4-1. CDR3 protein: CASSQDFDTQYF.